The clone carrying this T cell receptor (beta chain) was seen a few times. Its specificity is unknown. These data belong to a study of T cell repertoires in cytomegalovirus infection. Study-wide background: From public TCR beta signatures came an indication of both CMV infection and matching HLA type.

TCRdb processed the reads anew with MiXCR; each CDR3 protein has one entry. The sample carries about half a million distinct CDR3 sequences, roughly 34% recorded once. This sequence was found in a human donor in good health (CMV status not recorded). Some clones in this sample may be carry-over from other donors' samples. The sample consisted of cultured PBMCs, taken from culture after CMV antigen stimulation.

Here the CDR3 DNA reads TGTGCCAGCAGCCCGGTGGACACAGATACGCAGTATTTT. Translated, it gives CASSPVDTDTQYF. The gene calls are TRBV5-4 and TRBJ2-3; D ambiguous. The CDR3 is made up of 13 amino acids. CDR1 SGHNT and CDR2 YYREEE come from the germline V gene (reference sequence). V was clipped by 4 bases and J by 2 bases, with 8 bases between them.